This TCR beta chain was sequenced during a study of cytotoxic CD8 clonotypes in ibrutinib-treated CLL. Across the study: Patient counts were around 10 relapsed/refractory, more than 14 treatment-naive and 17 IGHV unmutated. There were, on average, about 250,000 productive templates and 85,000 to 95,000 productive rearrangements per sample.

Only a few counts were recorded for this clone. As yet, its antigen is unknown. Study results and limitations: Clonality was higher at ibrutinib response and returned toward baseline at progression. Sampling times (in sustained-remission versus progressing patients) were not the same.

Germline V lookup: CDR1 LNHDA, CDR2 SQIVND (reference sequence). The CDR3 length is 15 residues. With 3 bases removed from V and 0 bases from J, the gap between germline ends came to 10 bases. The repertoire was sequenced with immunoSEQ multiplex PCR; TCRdb's copy has only in-frame clones and lacks some. The profile shows 100,000 to 150,000 clones, approximately 85% of them singletons. This sample comprised PBMCs, obtained after 24 months of ibrutinib treatment. V usage is TRBV19 and J usage is TRBJ2-3, with a possible D match to TRBD2 (7 bases). The receptor's source is a human donor with chronic lymphocytic leukemia. CDR3 loop: CASSIRGGSTDTQYF. Here the CDR3 DNA reads TGTGCCAGTAGTATTAGGGGGGGGAGCACAGATACGCAGTATTTT. The full variable domain, in which reference TRBV19 and TRBJ2-3 provide the parts outside the CDR3, is DGGITQSPKYLFRKEGQNVTLSCEQNLNHDAMYWYRQDPGQGLRLIYYSQIVNDFQKGDIAEGYSVSREKKESFPLTVTSAQKNPTAFYLCASSIRGGSTDTQYFGPGTRLTVL.